Listed below are T cell receptor beta chains from one sample, sequenced in a study of cytomegalovirus exposure and HLA in healthy donors. Clones were read by immunoSEQ multiplex PCR, and TCRdb kept only the in-frame ones, dropping some. Seen here are some 160,000 clones, approximately 80% observed once, and the top ten hold 1.5% to 2%. The sequencing input was PBMCs. These TCRs come from a young woman in good health and CMV-seronegative. CDR3s include the opening cysteine and the closing phenylalanine or tryptophan. A D gene is named only where the DNA matches it firmly. Size is omitted from some rows. Given values are once, few, many or a class for expanded clones.

clone_size	v_call	d_call	j_call	cdr3_nt	cdr3_aa
.	TRBV28	.	TRBJ1-1	TGTGCCAGCAGGGGGACTCCCAAGGGGAACACTGAAGCTTTCTTT	CASRGTPKGNTEAFF
.	TRBV7-3	.	TRBJ2-2	TGTGCCAGCAGCTCCAAAACCGACAGGACCGGGGAGCTGTTTTTT	CASSSKTDRTGELFF
.	TRBV7-3	TRBD2	TRBJ2-1	TGTGCCAGCAGCCGGGAGGCCGGGTTCTACAATGAGCAGTTCTTC	CASSREAGFYNEQFF
.	TRBV30	.	TRBJ2-2	TGTGCCTGGAGTGAAGGGGCTTTTAGCGGGGAGCTGTTTTTT	CAWSEGAFSGELFF
.	TRBV4-3	.	TRBJ2-1	TGCGCCAGCAGCCAAGATGAGGCTAGCAATTACAATGAGCAGTTCTTC	CASSQDEASNYNEQFF
.	TRBV29-1	TRBD1	TRBJ1-1	TGCAGCGCCCGACAGGGAGGCCTAAGTACTGAAGCTTTCTTT	CSARQGGLSTEAFF
.	TRBV23-1	.	TRBJ2-3	TGCGCCAGCAGTCAATCTGCTTTCGATTCCCCCGCGGGTTTTAGCGGCCCTAGCACAGATACGCAGTATTTT	CASSQSAFDSPAGFSGPSTDTQYF
.	TRBV27	.	TRBJ2-2	TGTGCCAGCACAAAGCTAGAGCGGGCCGGGGAGCTGTTTTTT	CASTKLERAGELFF
.	TRBV5-1	TRBD1	TRBJ1-2	TGCGCCAGCAGCCAGACAGGGGGCGGAAGTTATGGCTACACCTTC	CASSQTGGGSYGYTF
.	TRBV18	TRBD1	TRBJ2-2	TGTGCCAGCTCAGTTTCCGGGACAGATACCGGGGAGCTGTTTTTT	CASSVSGTDTGELFF
.	TRBV9	.	TRBJ2-1	TGTGCCAGCAGCCCCAGTCTACGGGAAGAGCAGTTCTTC	CASSPSLREEQFF
.	TRBV27	.	TRBJ1-1	TGTGCCAGCAGTTTGAGTCTGAACACTGAAGCTTTCTTT	CASSLSLNTEAFF
.	TRBV9	.	TRBJ2-7	TGTGCCAGCAGCGTAGGTTGGCAGGGAACCTACGAGCAGTACTTC	CASSVGWQGTYEQYF
.	TRBV27	.	TRBJ1-2	TGTGCCAGCAGTATCCTGGGCTCTAACTATGGCTACACCTTC	CASSILGSNYGYTF
.	TRBV25-1	.	TRBJ2-7	TGTGCCAGCAGTGCTCCGGGAACGGTCTACGAGCAGTACTTC	CASSAPGTVYEQYF
.	TRBV6-5	TRBD2	TRBJ2-1	TGTGCCAGCAGTTATCACAGCGGGAGGTCCTACAATGAGCAGTTCTTC	CASSYHSGRSYNEQFF
.	TRBV27	.	TRBJ1-5	TGTGCCAGCAGTTTAACAGTCAATCAGCCCCAGCATTTT	CASSLTVNQPQHF
.	TRBV7-9	.	TRBJ2-1	TGTGCCAGCAGCTTAGCGCCGTCGACTTACAATGAGCAGTTCTTC	CASSLAPSTYNEQFF
.	TRBV2	TRBD2	TRBJ2-1	TGTGCCAGCAGGGCCCAGACTAGCGGGAGCAAAGAGCAGTTCTTC	CASRAQTSGSKEQFF
.	TRBV29-1	TRBD1	TRBJ1-3	TGCAGCGTTGAAGATAAAGGCAGGGGGACTGGAAACACCATATATTTT	CSVEDKGRGTGNTIYF
.	TRBV30	TRBD2	TRBJ2-7	TGTGCCCGAGAAGAAGCGGGGGCCTACGAGCAGTACTTC	CAREEAGAYEQYF
once	TRBV4-3	TRBD2	TRBJ2-7	TGCGCCAGCAGCCAAGAACTTAGCGGGAGCTCCTTTTCCTACGAGCAGTACTTC	CASSQELSGSSFSYEQYF
.	TRBV7-2	.	TRBJ2-3	TGTGCCAGCAGCTTAGATGCGACTTTGGGTTTGAATACGCAGTATTTT	CASSLDATLGLNTQYF
.	TRBV6-1	TRBD1	TRBJ2-7	TGTGCCAGTTCGGGACAGGGTGAAGAGCAGTACTTC	CASSGQGEEQYF
.	TRBV10-3	TRBD2	TRBJ2-7	TGTGCCATCAGTGAAGTAAGGACTAGCGTGGCCGAGCAGTACTTC	CAISEVRTSVAEQYF
few	TRBV28	.	TRBJ1-4	TGTGCCAGCAGCCCCGCGGGGGCGGAGTCTAATGAAAAACTGTTTTTT	CASSPAGAESNEKLFF
.	TRBV5-4	.	TRBJ2-7	TGTGCCAGCAGCCCCGAAACCCTATACGAGCAGTACTTC	CASSPETLYEQYF
many	TRBV5-4	.	TRBJ2-6	TGTGCCAGCAGCTTGGCCTTCTCTGGGGCCAACGTCCTGACTTTC	CASSLAFSGANVLTF
once	TRBV9	TRBD2	TRBJ2-3	TGTGCCAGCAGCGTAGAAGAGCGGGGGGGCGGCACAGATACGCAGTATTTT	CASSVEERGGGTDTQYF
.	TRBV18	TRBD1	TRBJ1-1	TGTGCCAGCTCACTTGACAGGGGGCTTACTGAAGCTTTCTTT	CASSLDRGLTEAFF
.	TRBV4-2	.	TRBJ2-1	TGTGCCAGCAGCCTGGGACTTTCTGCCTACAATGAGCAGTTCTTC	CASSLGLSAYNEQFF
.	TRBV15	.	TRBJ2-2	TGTGCCACCAGCAGGGAGACCGGGGAGCTGTTTTTT	CATSRETGELFF
.	TRBV7-2	.	TRBJ2-7	TGTGCCAGCAGCTTAACAGGGTTTTACGAGCAGTACTTC	CASSLTGFYEQYF
.	TRBV7-3	TRBD2	TRBJ2-1	TGTGCCAGCAGCTTGATTGGGACTAGCGGGAGTAATGAGCAGTTCTTC	CASSLIGTSGSNEQFF
.	TRBV2	TRBD1	TRBJ2-5	TGTGCCAGCAGTGGACAGGGGGCGACCCAGTACTTC	CASSGQGATQYF
.	TRBV4-1	.	TRBJ2-5	TGCGCCAGCAGCCAAGATAGACAGTCCGAGACCCAGTACTTC	CASSQDRQSETQYF
.	TRBV5-6	.	TRBJ1-6	TGTGCCAGCAGCTCATATAATTCACCCCTCCACTTT	CASSSYNSPLHF
.	TRBV15	.	TRBJ1-2	TGTGCCACCAGCAGAGGGGAAGGGGACACCGGCCGTTATGGCTACACCTTC	CATSRGEGDTGRYGYTF
.	TRBV27	TRBD2	TRBJ2-7	TGTGCCAGCAGCCCCCCTCGGACTAGATCGTACGAGCAGTACTTC	CASSPPRTRSYEQYF
.	TRBV7-3	TRBD2	TRBJ2-1	TGTGCCAGCAGCAATAATGGGCTAGCGGGGGGGGATGAGCAGTTCTTC	CASSNNGLAGGDEQFF
once	TRBV5-4	.	TRBJ2-3	TGTGCCAGCAGCTTGGCCGGTAGCGGATACACAGATACGCAGTATTTT	CASSLAGSGYTDTQYF
.	TRBV6-1	.	TRBJ1-5	TGTGCCAGCAGTGAATGGGGGGTACTCAATCAGCCCCAGCATTTT	CASSEWGVLNQPQHF
.	TRBV6-1	.	TRBJ1-2	TGTGCCACCCAAAAGCCAGGGTCCACAGGGGGCTACACCTTC	CATQKPGSTGGYTF
.	TRBV5-6	TRBD1	TRBJ2-7	TGTGCCAGCAGCTCGACAGGGAAGATAAACGAGCAGTACTTC	CASSSTGKINEQYF
few	TRBV11-3	.	TRBJ2-1	TGTGCCAGCAGCTTAGATTCTCAGGGTTACAATGAGCAGTTCTTC	CASSLDSQGYNEQFF
.	TRBV2	TRBD1	TRBJ1-2	TGTGCCAGCAGTTCACGGACAGGAGAACAGCAGGGCTACACCTTC	CASSSRTGEQQGYTF